These 13 T cell receptor beta chains originate from one sample sequenced in a study of cytomegalovirus exposure and HLA in healthy donors (dated by TCRdb to the late 2010s). The library was built by means of the immunoSEQ multiplex PCR assay. A mixture of 60 forward primers for TCR Vbeta segments and 13 reverse primers for TCR Jbeta segments was used in the multiplex PCR. Imported from immuneACCESS, the table was reduced by TCRdb to in-frame sequences with V and J called. These copies leave out some clones; in studies compared against another copy, an unresolved V gene accounts for under half, and the cause of the remainder is not known. The sample has 55,000 to 70,000 clones on record, 65% to 85% of them singletons. 6% of the sample goes to the ten largest clones. What was sequenced was PBMCs. These receptors were collected from a male donor in good health and CMV-seronegative.

This chain connects TRBV4-2 to TRBJ2-3, with 13 bases fitting TRBD2. In germline, CDR1 is LGHNA, CDR2 YNFKEQ. V lost 1 base and J lost 3; bases outside the gene matches: 4. The length of the CDR3 is 17 residues. Here the CDR3 DNA reads TGTGCCAGCAGCCAAGTTACTAGCGGGGGGGCAACAGATACGCAGTATTTT. Its translation is CASSQVTSGGATDTQYF.

The chain combines TRBV27 with TRBJ2-3; 7 bases agree with TRBD1. The CDR3 is 15 residues long. Germline CDR1 MNHEY, CDR2 SMNVEV (reference sequence). The V and J ends lost 5 bases and 2 bases, in that order; junction bases with no gene match: 7. The CDR3 region has the DNA TGTGCCAGCAGTCCGCGACAGGGATACACAGATACGCAGTATTTT. This codes for CASSPRQGYTDTQYF.

The chain couples TRBV11-2 to TRBJ2-7; 11 bases align to TRBD1. Germline V CDR1 and CDR2: SGHAT, FQNNGV. V lost 6 bases and J lost 1; bases outside the gene matches: 8. The CDR3 length is 16 residues. The CDR3 loop is CASSLTGTGGSYEQYF. CDR3 coding DNA: TGTGCCAGCAGTTTAACCGGGACAGGGGGGTCCTACGAGCAGTACTTC.

The chain couples TRBV9 to TRBJ1-1, with D unresolved. Germline assignment: CDR1 SGDLS and CDR2 YYNGEE. Trimming shortened V by 3 bases and J by 1 base, and 10 bases separated the two germline ends. This CDR3 has 14 residues. CDR3 residues: CASSEERQNTEAFF. The DNA of the CDR3 is TGTGCCAGCAGCGAAGAGAGGCAGAACACTGAAGCTTTCTTT.

The chain is built from TRBV12-5 and TRBJ1-6, with a weak D call TRBD1 (5 bases). The CDR3 length is 18 residues. Germline V gives CDR1 LGHNT, CDR2 FRNRAP. Deletions cut 0 bases from V and 5 bases from J, with 17 bases between. CDR3 amino acids: CASGLVKGKIKDNSPLHF. The CDR3, as DNA: TGTGCTAGTGGTTTGGTAAAGGGGAAAATTAAAGATAATTCACCCCTCCACTTT.

The CDR3 sequence is CAWSMAGEHYGYTF. For the CDR3, the DNA is TGTGCCTGGAGTATGGCAGGGGAACACTATGGCTACACCTTC. This sequence joins TRBV30 and TRBJ1-2; perhaps TRBD1 as D (6 bases). This CDR3 has 14 amino acids. The germline gives CDR1 GTSNPN, CDR2 SVGIG (reference sequence). V lost 2 bases to trimming and J lost 3 bases, with 13 bases between them.

This chain links TRBV7-2 with TRBJ2-1, with 10 positions matching TRBD2. The germline V gene has CDR1 SGHTA and CDR2 FQGNSA. The CDR3 is made up of 14 amino acids. V was pared by 6 bases and J by 5 bases, with 4 bases of the junction left unmatched. CDR3 amino acids: CASRTSGDHNEQFF. The DNA for the CDR3 is TGTGCCAGCAGAACTAGCGGGGACCACAATGAGCAGTTCTTC.

The V and J genes are TRBV5-6 and TRBJ1-1, with D possibly matching TRBD1 (6 bases). CDR1 and CDR2 from the germline V gene are SGHDT and YYEEEE. The CDR3 totals 15 residues. V lost 0 bases to trimming and J lost 4 bases, with 13 bases between them. CDR3 nucleotides: TGTGCCAGCAGCTTGGACAGGGCTTGGGGCACTGAAGCTTTCTTT. Amino acids: CASSLDRAWGTEAFF.

CDR3 amino acids: CASSQNMNTEAFF. The CDR3 DNA sequence: TGTGCCAGCAGCCAAAACATGAACACTGAAGCTTTCTTT. The rearrangement uses TRBV14 and TRBJ1-1; D is unresolved. Germline CDR1 is SGHDN and CDR2 is FVKESK. The CDR3 consists of 13 residues. The V end lost 2 bases, the J end lost 0 bases, and 4 bases lay between the germline ends.

The chain joins TRBV18 to TRBJ2-1, with 7 bases fitting TRBD2. Germline V gene sequence: CDR1 KGHSH, CDR2 LQKENI. J gave up 0 bases and V 0 bases, and 2 bases lay outside the gene matches. The CDR3 length is 16 residues. The CDR3 nucleotides read TGTGCCAGCTCACCACCGTCGGGGGGCTCCTACAATGAGCAGTTCTTC. Amino acid sequence: CASSPPSGGSYNEQFF.

The rearrangement joins TRBV15 to TRBJ1-2; 9 positions match TRBD1. The CDR3 extends over 18 amino acids. The V segment lost 0 bases and the J segment 3 bases; nucleotides outside the gene matches: 11. Germline CDR1 is LNHNV and CDR2 is YYDKDF (reference sequence). CDR3: CATSRDSYRDRVDYGYTF. DNA for the CDR3: TGTGCCACCAGCAGAGATTCCTACCGGGACAGGGTAGACTATGGCTACACCTTC.

This clone has just a few counts. The CDR3 DNA follows: TGTGCCTGGAGCGAGGTCGCGGCGGGGGGGCCACATACGCAGTATTTT. Residues: CAWSEVAAGGPHTQYF. The chain has TRBV30 and TRBJ2-3; 9 bases map to TRBD2. The CDR3 contains 16 residues. The V gene end was trimmed by 3 bases and the J gene end by 7 bases; junction bases not matched to a gene: 14. The V gene's germline CDR1 is GTSNPN and CDR2 SVGIG (reference sequence).

This clone showed up just once. The chain combines TRBV18 with TRBJ2-5, with D possibly matching TRBD1 (6 bases). CDR3 size: 14 residues. Between the trimmed V and J ends, which lost 10 bases and 2 bases, there was a span of 17 bases. Germline lookup yields CDR1 KGHSH and CDR2 LQKENI. CDR3 amino acids: CATKDSRLQETQYF. The CDR3 DNA reads as TGTGCCACCAAGGACAGCCGCCTGCAAGAGACCCAGTACTTC.